This T cell receptor beta chain was captured by sequencing in a study of blood T cells in healthy people across ages. Study-level background: Per two T cells, template switching captured roughly one barcoded beta molecule.

Donor samples were obtained from healthy Caucasian individuals from Russia, aged about 6 to 100. Combining a sample-barcoded 5' primer with a J-beta primer mix, a second PCR ran for roughly 7 to 12 cycles. Every molecule of cDNA carried a tag from a template-switch adaptor with 12 random nucleotides. MiXCR was run by TCRdb on the 5' RACE reads, yielding one entry per CDR3 protein. The sample consists of about 730,000 distinct CDR3 sequences, 43% of them appearing once. The CDR3 has 13 amino acids. With 6 bases removed from V and 0 bases from J, the gap between germline ends came to 11 bases. Germline V CDR1 and CDR2: DFQATT, SNEGSKA (reference sequence). This clonotype showed up many times.

V gene TRBV20-1 combines with J gene TRBJ1-1; D is uncertain. The sample taken for sequencing was blood. The clonotype comes from a woman in her sixties or seventies in good health. The chain's CDR3 is CSAPKAMNTEAFF. The CDR3 nucleotides read TGCAGTGCGCCGAAGGCGATGAACACTGAAGCTTTCTTT.